This TCR beta chain was sequenced for a study of blood T cells in healthy people across ages. Next came a second PCR, run for about 7 to 11 cycles, which used a sample-barcoded 5' primer along with a J-beta primer mix. TCRdb re-called the 5' RACE reads through MiXCR, storing one row per CDR3 protein. The sample carries about 1.8 million distinct CDR3 sequences, around 50% recorded once. This CDR3 spans 20 amino acids. Germline CDR1 reads MGHRA; CDR2 reads YSYEKL. The V end lost 0 bases, the J end lost 5 bases, and 26 bases lay between the germline ends. This clonotype appeared a few times. The chain has TRBV4-1 and TRBJ2-1; D gene uncertain. Sample: blood. The clonotype originates from a woman aged 40-49 years in good health. This CDR3 reads CASSQDQLAGSFRLDNEQFF. CDR3 nucleotides: TGCGCCAGCAGCCAAGATCAGTTGGCAGGATCGTTCCGGCTGGACAATGAGCAGTTCTTC.